This TCR beta chain was obtained from a study of blood T cells in healthy people across ages. Whole-study results and caveats: Comparison with aged donors showed that long-lived donors had more naive CD4+ cells and higher diversity.

Next came a second PCR, run for about 6 to 12 cycles, which used a sample-barcoded 5' primer along with a J-beta primer mix. MiXCR, run by TCRdb on the 5' RACE reads, gives a single entry per CDR3 protein. The table includes 980,000 or so distinct CDR3 sequences, about 48% detected once. As to this clonotype: Its antigen is unknown.

The CDR3 consists of 16 residues. Between the trimmed V and J ends, which lost 1 base and 0 bases, there was a span of 11 bases. Germline CDR1 and CDR2: LGHDT and YNNKEL (reference sequence). This clonotype originated in a man younger than 40 in good health. The V gene is TRBV3-1, the J gene TRBJ2-3; no clear D gene. Sequencing used blood. The DNA for the CDR3 is TGTGCCAGCAGCCAAGTTGACGATAAGAGCACAGATACGCAGTATTTT. It codes for CASSQVDDKSTDTQYF.